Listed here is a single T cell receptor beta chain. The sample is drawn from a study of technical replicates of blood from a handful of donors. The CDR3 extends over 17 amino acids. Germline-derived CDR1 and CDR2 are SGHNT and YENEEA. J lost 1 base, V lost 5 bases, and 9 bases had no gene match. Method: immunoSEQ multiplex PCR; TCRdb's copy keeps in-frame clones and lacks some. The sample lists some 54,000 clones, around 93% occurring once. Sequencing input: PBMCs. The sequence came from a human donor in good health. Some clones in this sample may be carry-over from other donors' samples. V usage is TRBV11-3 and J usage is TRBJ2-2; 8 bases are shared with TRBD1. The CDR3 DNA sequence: TGTGCCAGCAGCCAATCGAGGGACAGGATGAACACCGGGGAGCTGTTTTTT. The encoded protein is CASSQSRDRMNTGELFF.